The entry below describes one T cell receptor (beta chain). Antigen: not known. CDR1 is GTSNPN and CDR2 is SVGIG in the germline V gene (reference sequence). The CDR3 is 14 amino acids. The V end lost 5 bases, the J end lost 3 bases, and 16 bases lay between the germline ends. The data were produced by immunoSEQ multiplex PCR, yet TCRdb's version contains in-frame clones alone and is incomplete. The profile shows roughly 68,000 clones, 86% of them singletons. This entry comes from a study of OX40 agonist ivuxolimab in advanced cancers. Study-wide context: Three patients had partial responses: one hepatocellular carcinoma, two cutaneous melanoma. Findings and limits, study-wide: CD4+ and CD8+ T cells in blood underwent clonal expansion by week 6 at 0.1 to 3.0 mg/kg.

The material was CD4+ or CD8+ T cells sorted from blood, obtained in a trial of the OX40 agonist ivuxolimab. This TCR derives from an adult with an advanced solid tumor such as melanoma, head and neck, liver or kidney cancer. V is TRBV30 and J is TRBJ1-2; D possibly corresponds to TRBD1 (5 bases). This chain's CDR3 is CAWGGRQGDYGYTF. The CDR3 DNA reads TGTGCCTGGGGGGGGAGGCAGGGTGACTATGGCTACACCTTC.